This T cell receptor (beta chain) was identified during a study of CD8 T cells in Susac syndrome. Reverse transcription of roughly 0.5 to 1 ug RNA was carried out with random hexamers. One entry per CDR3 protein, called by TCRdb with MiXCR from the immunoSEQ multiplex PCR reads. The repertoire has hundreds of thousands of distinct CDR3 sequences, about 93% of them found once; the top ten carry roughly 0.07%. The study sequenced TCR beta in blood CD8+ and CD4+ T cells. It was treatment-naive patients with stable or active relapsing-remitting disease who made up the multiple sclerosis controls. The CD8+ and CD4+ T cells were isolated magnetically using a negative isolation approach, whereas the TEMRA cells were enriched by FACS. V was trimmed by 3 bases and J by 4 bases, leaving 10 bases between them. The length of the CDR3 is 13 residues. From germline, CDR1 is GTSNPN and CDR2 SVGIG (reference sequence).

The origin of this receptor is a human donor with multiple sclerosis. The V and J genes are TRBV30 and TRBJ1-5, with D possibly TRBD1 on 6 matching bases. Sequences were obtained from CD4+ T cells from PBMCs. The CDR3 nucleotides are TGTGCCTGGAGCCCACAGGGAAATCAGCCCCAGCATTTT. Translated, it gives CAWSPQGNQPQHF.